This T cell receptor beta chain emerged from a study of patients and donors after allogeneic stem cell transplantation. This clonotype was picked up many times. MiXCR was run by TCRdb on the RT-PCR reads, yielding one entry per CDR3 protein. The sample yields around 82,000 distinct CDR3 sequences, approximately 5% seen once. The CDR3 is 16 amino acids. From germline, CDR1 is SGHVS and CDR2 FNYEAQ. V shed 6 bases and J 2 bases; nucleotides not matched to a gene: 4. This TCR was sampled from a human donor who was either an allogeneic HSCT recipient or a stem cell or donor lymphocyte infusion donor (not recorded which). It is not recorded whose cells these are; they may come from a transplant donor. The sample consisted of blood, either unsorted or a sorted T cell fraction (not recorded which). The rearrangement links TRBV7-6 to TRBJ2-1; 13 nucleotides agree with TRBD2. CDR3 coding DNA: TGTGCCAGCAGTTCTACTAGCGGGGGGGCCTACAATGAGCAGTTCTTC. It yields the protein CASSSTSGGAYNEQFF.